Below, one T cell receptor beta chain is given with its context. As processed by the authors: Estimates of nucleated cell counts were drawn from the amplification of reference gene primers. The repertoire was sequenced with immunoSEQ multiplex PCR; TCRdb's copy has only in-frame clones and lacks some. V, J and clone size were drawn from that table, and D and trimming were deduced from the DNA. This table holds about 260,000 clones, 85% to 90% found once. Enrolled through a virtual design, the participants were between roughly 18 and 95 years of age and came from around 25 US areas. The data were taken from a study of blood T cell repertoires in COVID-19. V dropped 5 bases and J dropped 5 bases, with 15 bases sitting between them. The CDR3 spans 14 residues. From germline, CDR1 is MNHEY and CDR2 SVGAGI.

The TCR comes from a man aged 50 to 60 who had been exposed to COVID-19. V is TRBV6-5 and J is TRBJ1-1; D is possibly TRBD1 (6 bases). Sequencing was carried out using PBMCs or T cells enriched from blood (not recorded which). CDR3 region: CASSTEGGWTEAFF. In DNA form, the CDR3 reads TGTGCCAGCAGTACCGAAGGGGGTTGGACTGAAGCTTTCTTT.